The clone carrying this TCR beta chain was detected only once. Germline-derived CDR1 and CDR2 are LGHNA and YSLEER. The CDR3 contains 17 residues. V was shortened by 1 base and J by 4 bases, with 16 bases between the two germline ends. The data were taken from a study of blood T cell repertoires in COVID-19. Overall study: The United States, Italy and Spain supplied acute and convalescent COVID-19 samples. PBMCs, B-cell-depleted T cells, or T cells were the source of the cDNA or gDNA that made up the material.

In the original analysis: Estimated nucleated cell counts came from reference gene primer amplification. The assay was immunoSEQ multiplex PCR, and TCRdb's table has in-frame clones only and misses some. That table furnishes V, J and clone size, whereas the DNA furnished D and trimming. The repertoire includes hundreds of thousands of clones, about four fifths of them detected once, and less than 4% sits in the top ten. The receptor was isolated from a woman older than 75 with acute or convalescent COVID-19. Sequencing used peripheral blood. The chain employs TRBV4-3 and TRBJ1-4; the D gene is possibly TRBD1 (5 bases). The CDR3, as DNA: TGCGCCAGCAGCCAAGGGCCCCCCCGGGGGGTTAATGAAAAACTGTTTTTT. Protein product: CASSQGPPRGVNEKLFF.